These 27 T cell receptor beta chains share one sample of origin, sequenced in a study of CD8 T cell repertoires and influenza. Study-level results: Between roughly 50% and 89.5% of each donor's M1-specific TCR beta sequences used TRBV19. Only about half of M1-specific TCRs carried the canonical 11-mer xRSx CDR3 beta motif.

For about three weeks, CD8 T cells received weekly restimulation with irradiated, peptide-pulsed (approximately 0.97 uM) TAP-deficient T2 cells. cDNA made from about 100-300 ng of total RNA served as the template. TCRdb's table, derived via immunoSEQ multiplex PCR, lists solely in-frame clones and lacks some. The repertoire has approximately 230 clones, 15% to 20% of them found once; the top ten carry around 34%. Sequenced: M1 dextramer-binding CD8+ T cells from cultured PBMCs. Documented subset: CD8 T cells sorted as dextramer-positive for the influenza matrix M1 58-66 peptide. The receptors derive from an adult in good health.

This clone counts as medium-sized (0.01 to 0.1%). The chain couples TRBV27 to TRBJ2-5; TRBD2 matches at 9 bases. The J segment lost 5 bases and the V segment lost 4 bases, leaving 14 bases of the junction unmatched. Germline CDR1 MNHEY, CDR2 SMNVEV (reference sequence). This CDR3 spans 17 amino acids. The CDR3 bases are TGTGCCAGCAGTTCCAACCCAGCGGGGGGCGAGAGGGAGACCCAGTACTTC. It encodes CASSSNPAGGERETQYF.

This clone has just a few counts. The chain carries TRBV7-9 and TRBJ2-3; D gene ambiguous. Germline V gene sequence: CDR1 SEHNR, CDR2 FQNEAQ (reference sequence). This CDR3 is 13 amino acids long. V was clipped by 5 bases and J by 6 bases, with 12 bases between them. CDR3 residues: CASSPQRSDTQYF. The CDR3 nucleotides are TGTGCCAGCAGCCCGCAGAGGTCGGATACGCAGTATTTT.

At least ten counts were recorded for this clone. This chain uses TRBV7-8 with TRBJ2-1; 10 bases agree with TRBD2. The CDR3 covers 15 residues. Germline-derived CDR1 and CDR2 are SGHVS and FQNEAQ. V was pared by 4 bases and J by 7 bases, with 7 bases of the junction left unmatched. CDR3 region: CASSYFLAGENEQFF. The CDR3 nucleotides read TGTGCCAGCAGCTACTTCCTAGCGGGAGAAAATGAGCAGTTCTTC.

J is TRBJ1-2 and V is TRBV30; D not certain. The CDR3 spans 12 residues. Germline lookup yields CDR1 GTSNPN and CDR2 SVGIG (reference sequence). Trimming left V 8 bases short and J 4 bases short, with 14 bases between. The CDR3 reads CASSIGVYGYTF. The CDR3 bases are TGTGCCAGTAGTATCGGAGTCTATGGCTACACCTTC.

V usage is TRBV29-1 and J usage is TRBJ1-4; D may be TRBD1 (5 bases). The CDR3 extends over 14 amino acids. Germline CDR1 SQVTM, CDR2 ANQGSEA. CDR3 region: CRSFIRGGNEKLFF. DNA for the CDR3: TGCAGGTCGTTCATTAGGGGAGGTAATGAAAAACTGTTTTTT.

Only a few counts were recorded for this clone. The genes are TRBV19 and TRBJ2-2; 9 bases agree with TRBD1. CDR3 size: 12 residues. Per germline, CDR1 LNHDA and CDR2 SQIVND (reference sequence). The V segment lost 8 bases and the J segment 13 bases; nucleotides outside the gene matches: 8. CDR3 region: CASCSQDRGLFF. In DNA form, the CDR3 reads TGTGCCAGTTGCTCTCAGGACAGGGGGCTGTTTTTT.

This clone came up a few times. The chain is built from TRBV9 and TRBJ1-2, with 8 positions matching TRBD1. The CDR3 length is 18 residues. Germline CDR1 SGDLS, CDR2 YYNGEE. The V gene end was trimmed by 4 bases and the J gene end by 4 bases; junction bases not matched to a gene: 18. The CDR3 reads CASSFPLSTGTGFYGYTF. CDR3 in DNA: TGTGCCAGCAGCTTCCCTTTGTCCACCGGGACAGGATTCTATGGCTACACCTTC.

This clone is labeled medium-sized (0.01 to 0.1%). V is TRBV9 and J is TRBJ1-1, with D maybe TRBD1 (5 bases). Trimming stripped 7 bases from V and 1 base from J, with 14 bases between. The CDR3 spans 14 residues. Germline V gene sequence: CDR1 SGDLS, CDR2 YYNGEE. The CDR3 DNA sequence: TGTGCCAGCTCACGTACAGGATCGAACACTGAAGCTTTCTTT. Amino acids: CASSRTGSNTEAFF.

This clone was seen more than once but under ten times. A read error may account for a junction end that differs from germline. The chain has TRBV19 and TRBJ2-2, with TRBD1 identical over 11 bases. Germline-derived CDR1 and CDR2 are LNHDA and SQIVND (reference sequence). The length of the CDR3 is 16 residues. CDR3 sequence reads: CASCSQDRGLDTGELF. CDR3 bases: TGTGCCAGTTGCTCTCAGGACAGGGGGCTGGACACCGGGGAGCTGTTT.

The rearrangement uses TRBV29-1 and TRBJ1-4; possibly TRBD1 for D (5 bases). V was cut by 6 bases and J by 4 bases, with 15 bases left in between. The CDR3 loop spans 14 amino acids. CDR1 is SQVTM and CDR2 is ANQGSEA in the germline V gene. For the CDR3, the DNA is TGCAGCGTCGTTCATAGGGGAGGTAATGAAAAACTGTTTTTT. It encodes CSVVHRGGNEKLFF.

There are a few counts of this clone. V and J are TRBV29-1 and TRBJ1-4, with D tentatively TRBD1 (5 bases). Trimming pared 6 bases from V and 4 bases from J, leaving 15 bases between. This CDR3 has 14 residues. Germline V gene sequence: CDR1 SQVTM, CDR2 ANQGSEA. The CDR3 DNA follows: TGCAGCGTCATCATTAGGGGAGGTAATGAAAAACTGTTTTTT. Residues: CSVIIRGGNEKLFF.

By its share, this clone is medium-sized (0.01 to 0.1%). The chain links TRBV9 to TRBJ2-7; possible D gene TRBD1, 8 bases. V shed 4 bases and J shed 5 bases, with 16 bases lying between them. Germline values: CDR1 SGDLS, CDR2 YYNGEE. The length of the CDR3 is 14 residues. CDR3 residues: CASSPRTGRDEQYF. The DNA for the CDR3 is TGTGCCAGCAGCCCAAGGACAGGGAGGGACGAGCAGTACTTC.

The chain recombines TRBV30 with TRBJ1-2; tentatively, D is TRBD1 (5 bases). Germline CDR1 and CDR2: GTSNPN and SVGIG (reference sequence). The CDR3 loop spans 12 amino acids. V lost 8 bases to trimming and J lost 4 bases, with 14 bases between them. The DNA of the CDR3 is TGTGCCAGTAGTAGCGGGGCCTATGGCTACACCTTC. Its protein is CASSSGAYGYTF.

The chain has TRBV6-1 and TRBJ1-1, with unresolved D. The CDR3 loop spans 15 amino acids. Looked up from germline, CDR1 is MNHNS and CDR2 is SASEGT. Trimming removed 3 bases from V and 1 base from J, with 12 bases in between. This CDR3 is CASSDSILANTEAFF. In DNA, the CDR3 is TGTGCCAGCAGTGATTCTATCCTAGCGAACACTGAAGCTTTCTTT.

This clone was seen a handful of times. This chain joins TRBV7-8 and TRBJ2-5, with D possibly being TRBD1 (6 bases). This CDR3 spans 14 amino acids. V lost 3 bases and J lost 5, with 13 bases in between. The germline V gene encodes CDR1 SGHVS and CDR2 FQNEAQ. This CDR3 is CASSLLGADETQYF. CDR3 in DNA: TGTGCCAGCAGCTTGCTGGGGGCTGATGAGACCCAGTACTTC.

This clone occurred many times. The J gene is TRBJ1-2, the V gene TRBV30; D uncertain. V gave up 8 bases and J gave up 7 bases, with 17 bases separating them. This CDR3 region has 12 residues. Germline V CDR1 and CDR2: GTSNPN, SVGIG (reference sequence). In DNA form, the CDR3 reads TGTGCCAGTAGTATCGGGGTATTTGGCTACACCTTC. This gives the protein CASSIGVFGYTF.

A few counts support this clone. Other DNA sequences in the sample encode the same CDR3. The genes are TRBV30 and TRBJ1-2, with D possibly TRBD1 on 5 matching bases. Per the germline V gene, CDR1 is GTSNPN and CDR2 is SVGIG (reference sequence). Trimming left V 8 bases short and J 4 bases short, with 14 bases between. The CDR3 extends over 12 amino acids. This chain's CDR3 is CASSQGAYGYTF. The CDR3 nucleotides are TGTGCCAGTAGTCAGGGCGCCTATGGCTACACCTTC.

This clone was seen a few times. A read error is the likely source, as a far larger clone sits one nucleotide away. The chain recombines TRBV30 with TRBJ1-2; D unresolved. The germline CDR1 and CDR2 sequences are GTSNPN and SVGIG (reference sequence). V was shortened by 8 bases and J by 7 bases, with 17 bases between the two germline ends. The CDR3 runs to 12 residues. The DNA for the CDR3 is TGTGCCAGTAGTATCGGGAGCTTTGGCTACACCTTC. Amino acid sequence: CASSIGSFGYTF.

Concerning this clone: The CDR3 does not close with the conserved phenylalanine or tryptophan, likely indicating a read error. The DNA is left out, because the CDR3 cannot be placed on it with certainty; the CDR3 is given as TCRdb lists it. The CDR3 is CAFRGTQIATPS. V gene TRBV30 combines with J gene TRBJ1-2; the table calls TRBD1, which could not be checked here. Germline-derived CDR1 and CDR2 are GTSNPN and SVGIG (reference sequence). The CDR3 spans 12 amino acids, including both terminal residues.

This clone counts as medium-sized. The chain couples TRBV2 to TRBJ2-7; TRBD1 aligns across 8 bases. Losses at the gene ends were 10 bases for V and 4 bases for J; bases not matched to a gene: 9. This CDR3 has 13 residues. Germline V gene lookup returns CDR1 SNHLY and CDR2 FYNNEI. CDR3 nucleotide sequence: TGTGCCACCGCCGGGACAGGATCGTACGAGCAGTACTTC. This codes for CATAGTGSYEQYF.

There are a few counts of this clone. At one of its ends the junction is not consistent with the germline gene, which may arise from a read error. The rearrangement uses TRBV11-1 and TRBJ2-1, with D hard to call. The CDR3 spans 13 residues. Germline CDR1 is SGHAT and CDR2 is FQDESV (reference sequence). CDR3 protein: CASSFFSINEQFF. CDR3 DNA: TGTGCCAGTAGCTTCTTCAGTATCAATGAGCAGTTCTTC. The complete variable domain, with remaining parts taken from reference TRBV11-1 and TRBJ2-1, reads EAEVAQSPRYKITEKSQAVAFWCDPISGHATLYWYRQILGQGPELLVQFQDESVVDDSQLPKDRFSAERLKGVDSTLKIQPAELGDSAMYLCASSFFSINEQFFGPGTRLTVL.

This clone was seen a few times. This rearrangement joins TRBV9 to TRBJ1-1; D not resolved. CDR3 length equals 13 residues. CDR1 and CDR2 (germline): SGDLS, YYNGEE. The V gene lost 8 bases and the J gene lost 2 bases, with 13 bases spanning the gap. CDR3 DNA sequence: TGTGCCAGTAGTATACGGAGTAACACTGAAGCTTTCTTT. It yields the protein CASSIRSNTEAFF.

Relative to its sample, this clone is medium-sized (0.01 to 0.1%). V is TRBV18 and J is TRBJ1-1; the D is unclear. This CDR3 is built from 13 residues. V lost 8 bases and J lost 1, with 11 bases in between. CDR1 is KGHSH and CDR2 is LQKENI in the germline V gene. Here the CDR3 DNA reads TGTGCCAGCAGCGGATGGGGGAACACTGAAGCTTTCTTT. Translated: CASSGWGNTEAFF.

V and J are TRBV30 and TRBJ2-2, with 11 bases lining up with TRBD1. There are 17 residues in the CDR3. Trimming at V came to 8 bases and at J to 3 bases, leaving 14 bases not matched to a gene. Per the germline V gene, CDR1 is GTSNPN and CDR2 is SVGIG (reference sequence). Written as DNA, the CDR3 is TGTGCCAGTTGCTCTCAGGACAGGGGGCTGGACACCGGGGAGCTGTTTTTT. Protein: CASCSQDRGLDTGELFF.

This sequence joins TRBV19 and TRBJ1-2; D ambiguous. Germline V gene sequence: CDR1 LNHDA, CDR2 SQIVND (reference sequence). Trimming removed 6 bases from V and 8 bases from J, with 4 bases in between. The CDR3 length is 9 residues. CDR3 residues: CASSVGYTF. Here the CDR3 DNA reads TGTGCCAGTAGCGTCGGCTACACCTTC.

This clone rates as medium-sized. This chain connects TRBV11-1 to TRBJ2-7, with a weak D call TRBD2 (5 bases). There are 19 residues in the CDR3. Germline V gene lookup returns CDR1 SGHAT and CDR2 FQDESV (reference sequence). Deletions cut 6 bases from V and 1 base from J, with 28 bases between. CDR3 residues: CASRSTDSSTYGPSYEQYF. CDR3 nucleotide sequence: TGTGCCAGCAGGTCGACGGACTCCTCAACCTATGGGCCTTCCTACGAGCAGTACTTC. Based on the CDR3 plus reference TRBV11-1 and TRBJ2-7, the full variable domain is EAEVAQSPRYKITEKSQAVAFWCDPISGHATLYWYRQILGQGPELLVQFQDESVVDDSQLPKDRFSAERLKGVDSTLKIQPAELGDSAMYLCASRSTDSSTYGPSYEQYFGPGTRLTVT.

Sample share makes this clone medium-sized (0.01 to 0.1%). The chain has TRBV25-1 and TRBJ2-1; 10 nucleotides line up with TRBD1. The V gene end was trimmed by 7 bases and the J gene end by 3 bases; junction bases not matched to a gene: 6. CDR1 and CDR2 from the germline V gene are MGHDK and SYGVNS. The CDR3 loop spans 15 amino acids. This chain's CDR3 is CASNFGTGDYNEQFF. CDR3 coding DNA: TGTGCCAGCAATTTTGGGACAGGGGACTACAATGAGCAGTTCTTC. Full variable domain (rest looked up from reference TRBV25-1 and TRBJ2-1): EADIYQTPRYLVIGTGKKITLECSQTMGHDKMYWYQQDPGMELHLIHYSYGVNSTEKGDLSSESTVSRIRTEHFPLTLESARPSHTSQYLCASNFGTGDYNEQFFGPGTRLTVL.